This TCR beta chain came from a study of CD8 T cells in ankylosing spondylitis (dated by TCRdb to 2016 to 2017). For the wider study: T cell receptor beta repertoires were profiled in healthy donors and ankylosing spondylitis patients so that disease-linked TCR variants could be found. The full study cohort was made up of about two dozen ankylosing spondylitis patients and about a hundred healthy donors. Samples of peripheral blood were taken, and for ankylosing spondylitis patients, synovial fluid was collected as well.

Broader findings and caveats from the paper: Some of the motif variants had been reported before in the synovial fluid and blood of reactive arthritis patients, a finding that suggests common disease-initiation mechanisms. According to the report, matched synovial fluid samples from ankylosing spondylitis patients were significantly enriched for the disease-linked clones. Blood from ankylosing spondylitis patients appeared to be characterized by a TCR beta motif made up of seven or eight highly homologous amino acid variants. The disease-linked clones showed a CD8+ phenotype and occurred at relatively low frequencies in peripheral blood.

The sample was run on an Illumina HiSeq 2500. Quantitative 5'-RACE with molecular barcodes was used to prepare TCR beta libraries. The study's own analysis went as follows. To identify disease-linked TCR variants, a new computational method was used, one built on a probabilistic model of VDJ rearrangement. TCRdb handled the public reads itself, with Q25 trimming in fastp and clone calling in MiXCR, and kept productive beta chains. A single entry per CDR3 protein holds the most common genes and DNA from its merged rows. The V and J calls and clone size are TCRdb's, not the authors'. The sample profile shows roughly 150,000 distinct CDR3 sequences; about 7.3% of them were found once. About an eighth of the sample rests with the top ten. This clonotype was counted ten times or more. Its antigen has not been determined. No per-base quality is available; no much larger clone lies one base away. This receptor was identified in a female donor with ankylosing spondylitis or in good health (not recorded which). Input material: blood, either unsorted or a sorted T cell fraction (not recorded which).

The CDR3 protein is CASSQPTGRNEQFF. Read as DNA, the sequence is TGCGCCAGCAGCCAACCGACAGGGCGGAATGAGCAGTTCTTC. The sequence links TRBV4-1 to TRBJ2-1; 7 nucleotides in the junction match TRBD1. The CDR3 holds 14 amino acids from the cysteine to the phenylalanine. Just the 42-base CDR3 DNA is kept, in frame starting at base 1. Ends trimmed: V by 2 bases, J by 7 bases; bases unmatched to a gene: 5. CDR1 and CDR2 are drawn from the germline V gene: MGHRA, YSYEKL.